These T cell receptor beta chains were read from a single sample in a study of early T cells in non-severe SARS-CoV-2 infection. TCRdb passed the 5' RACE reads through MiXCR, listing each CDR3 protein once. The sample lists about 71,000 distinct CDR3 sequences, roughly 12% seen once, with around 2.9% in the top ten. The specimen comprised whole blood, sampled at baseline. Receptors were obtained from an adult who was a healthcare worker with PCR-confirmed SARS-CoV-2 infection or an uninfected control (not recorded which). Both conserved end residues are part of each CDR3. D genes are given only for firm matches. Some rows mark clone size as missing; the rest say once, few, many or name a class of expanded clone.

>TRBV4-3|NA|TRBD1|TRBJ2-7
CASSQDPRGSSYEQYF
TGCGCCAGCAGCCAAGACCCCAGGGGGAGCTCCTACGAGCAGTACTTC
>TRBV2|many|NA|TRBJ2-3
CATRETSTDTQYF
TGTGCCACTAGGGAAACCAGCACAGATACGCAGTATTTT
>TRBV6-2/TRBV6-3|few|TRBD2|TRBJ2-3
CASKASGGLSDTQYF
TGTGCCAGCAAGGCTAGCGGGGGACTATCAGATACGCAGTATTTT
>TRBV2|few|TRBD1|TRBJ2-3
CASWGQGATDTQYF
TGTGCCAGCTGGGGACAGGGGGCTACAGATACGCAGTATTTT
>TRBV4-1|few|NA|TRBJ2-2
CASSQSGLRDKANTGELFF
TGCGCCAGCAGCCAATCTGGCCTCCGGGACAAAGCGAACACCGGGGAGCTGTTTTTT
>TRBV18|few|NA|TRBJ2-7
CASSPSKGSSTEQYF
TGTGCCAGCTCACCATCGAAGGGAAGTTCCACCGAGCAGTACTTC
>TRBV3-1|NA|TRBD1|TRBJ2-4
CASSQGQGAPYF
TGTGCCAGCAGCCAGGGACAGGGGGCCCCGTACTTC
>TRBV4-1|NA|TRBD1|TRBJ2-7
CASSLRTGGSYEQYF
TGCGCCAGCAGCCTCCGGACAGGGGGCAGCTACGAGCAGTACTTC
>TRBV28|many|NA|TRBJ1-5
CASSPFVRGVNQPQHF
TGTGCCAGCAGTCCCTTCGTTCGGGGGGTCAATCAGCCCCAGCATTTT
>TRBV29-1|few|TRBD1|TRBJ2-1
CSVGADRGLSYNEQFF
TGCAGCGTTGGAGCAGACAGGGGTCTTTCCTACAATGAGCAGTTCTTC
>TRBV7-2|NA|NA|TRBJ1-5
CASSLEAVQPQHF
TGTGCCAGCAGCTTAGAGGCCGTGCAGCCCCAGCATTTT
>TRBV25-1|few|NA|TRBJ1-6
CASSEQGVNSPLHF
TGTGCCAGCAGTGAACAAGGGGTTAATTCACCCCTCCACTTT
>TRBV29-1|NA|TRBD2|TRBJ2-1
CSVSGLAGGDDNEQFF
TGCAGCGTCTCCGGACTAGCGGGGGGGGACGACAATGAGCAGTTCTTC
>TRBV18|NA|NA|TRBJ1-3
CASSPGGHLNTIYF
TGTGCCAGCTCACCCGGCGGGCATCTAAACACCATATATTTT
>TRBV2|many|NA|TRBJ2-1
CASSEFNGAHSYNEQFF
TGTGCCAGCAGTGAATTTAACGGGGCCCACTCCTACAATGAGCAGTTCTTC
>TRBV4-2|few|NA|TRBJ2-1
CASSQERSGSRNEQFF
TGTGCCAGCAGCCAAGAGAGGAGCGGGTCTCGGAATGAGCAGTTCTTC
>TRBV5-1|many|NA|TRBJ1-1
CASSGGRNTEAFF
TGCGCCAGCAGCGGGGGACGGAACACTGAAGCTTTCTTT
>TRBV27|many|NA|TRBJ2-1
CASSLSIAAPYNEQFF
TGTGCCAGCAGTTTATCCATAGCGGCGCCCTACAATGAGCAGTTCTTC
>TRBV21-1|NA|NA|TRBJ2-2
CASSKGVVAGDSGIAGSCFF
NA
>TRBV5-4|NA|NA|TRBJ1-1
CASSFSRGTEAFF
TGTGCCAGCAGCTTCAGCAGGGGCACTGAAGCTTTCTTT
>TRBV6-5|many|NA|TRBJ1-1
CASSYWGEGTEAFF
TGTGCCAGCAGTTACTGGGGCGAGGGCACTGAAGCTTTCTTT
>TRBV6-5|few|NA|TRBJ2-6
CASSYSLQNVNVLTF
TGTGCCAGCAGTTACTCGCTACAGAATGTCAACGTCCTGACTTTC
>TRBV20-1|few|NA|TRBJ2-7
CSASQAYEQYF
TGCAGTGCTAGTCAGGCCTACGAGCAGTACTTC
>TRBV2|NA|NA|TRBJ1-6
CASRVSYNSPLHF
TGTGCCAGCAGGGTATCGTATAATTCACCCCTCCACTTT
>TRBV2|many|TRBD1|TRBJ2-7
CASRKQGATYEQYF
TGTGCCAGCAGAAAACAGGGGGCGACCTACGAGCAGTACTTC
>TRBV29-1|few|NA|TRBJ2-5
CSVAAGQETQYF
TGCAGCGTTGCAGCGGGCCAAGAGACCCAGTACTTC
>TRBV10-2|NA|NA|TRBJ1-5
CASKWDSNQPQHF
TGCGCCAGCAAATGGGATAGCAATCAGCCCCAGCATTTT
>TRBV19|NA|NA|TRBJ2-1
CASSWGNYNEQFF
TGTGCCAGTAGTTGGGGGAACTACAATGAGCAGTTCTTC
>TRBV4-2|NA|NA|TRBJ2-6
CASSQEIRGRHSGANVLTF
TGTGCCAGCAGCCAGGAAATACGGGGGCGACACTCTGGGGCCAACGTCCTGACTTTC
>TRBV19|NA|NA|TRBJ2-4
CASTGGIAKNIQYF
TGTGCCAGTACCGGGGGAATAGCCAAAAACATTCAGTACTTC
>TRBV6-6|NA|TRBD1|TRBJ1-2
CASSYHTGTGDYGYTF
TGTGCCAGCAGTTACCATACCGGGACAGGGGACTATGGCTACACCTTC
>TRBV9|few|TRBD1|TRBJ2-7
CASSAGQGGGYEQYF
TGTGCCAGCAGCGCCGGACAGGGAGGAGGGTACGAGCAGTACTTC
>TRBV20-1|many|TRBD1|TRBJ2-1
CSARMGTVNEQFF
TGCAGTGCTAGGATGGGGACAGTCAATGAGCAGTTCTTC
>TRBV4-2|NA|TRBD1|TRBJ1-3
CASSQDLQGVDSGNTIYF
TGTGCCAGCAGCCAAGATCTACAGGGGGTGGACTCTGGAAACACCATATATTTT
>TRBV7-9|NA|NA|TRBJ1-1
CASSPWTAPGTEAFF
TGTGCCAGCAGCCCTTGGACAGCCCCCGGGACTGAAGCTTTCTTT
>TRBV7-8|few|NA|TRBJ2-4
CASSLGVPGQVGFGDKNIQYF
TGTGCCAGCAGCTTAGGGGTGCCGGGACAAGTAGGGTTCGGGGACAAAAACATTCAGTACTTC
>TRBV28|many|TRBD1|TRBJ2-3
CASSSTTGGTDTQYF
TGTGCCAGCAGTTCGACCACAGGGGGCACAGATACGCAGTATTTT
>TRBV18|NA|TRBD1|TRBJ1-3
CASSQHLQGESGNTIYF
TGTGCCAGCTCTCAACACCTACAGGGGGAGTCTGGAAACACCATATATTTT
>TRBV28|many|NA|TRBJ2-5
CASSWRETQYF
TGTGCCAGCAGTTGGAGAGAGACCCAGTACTTC
>TRBV4-1|many|NA|TRBJ1-5
CASSQVLTDHYQPQHF
TGCGCCAGCAGCCAAGTTCTGACTGACCATTATCAGCCCCAGCATTTT
>TRBV4-1|few|TRBD2|TRBJ2-7
CASSHAGDFEQYF
TGCGCCAGCAGCCACGCGGGGGACTTCGAGCAGTACTTC
>TRBV20-1|many|NA|TRBJ2-7
CSARRGGRGYEQYF
TGCAGTGCTAGGCGTGGCGGGCGGGGTTACGAGCAGTACTTC
>TRBV27|many|NA|TRBJ1-5
CASSRQGNQPQHF
TGTGCCAGCAGTCGGCAGGGGAATCAGCCCCAGCATTTT
>TRBV24-1|NA|NA|TRBJ2-1
CATSNQGFEQFF
TGTGCCACCAGCAACCAGGGATTTGAGCAGTTCTTC
>TRBV7-6|few|TRBD1|TRBJ2-2
CASSPRPGQANTGELFF
TGTGCCAGCAGCCCCCGGCCGGGACAGGCGAACACCGGGGAGCTGTTTTTT
>TRBV29-1|NA|TRBD1|TRBJ1-1
CSARQGEAFF
TGCAGCGCGAGACAGGGTGAAGCTTTCTTT
>TRBV6-5|many|NA|TRBJ2-1
CASSYGREQFF
TGTGCCAGCAGTTACGGGCGCGAGCAGTTCTTC
>TRBV28|NA|NA|TRBJ2-2
CASISSVAGELFF
TGTGCCAGCATCTCTTCCGTCGCCGGGGAGCTGTTTTTT
>TRBV6-2/TRBV6-3|NA|NA|TRBJ2-1
CASWADSYNEQFF
TGTGCCAGCTGGGCGGACTCCTACAATGAGCAGTTCTTC